The 7 T cell receptor beta chains below all came from one sample that was sequenced in a study of T cells after yellow fever vaccination. MiXCR, run by TCRdb on the 5' RACE reads, gives a single entry per CDR3 protein. Of approximately 31,000 distinct CDR3 sequences listed, about 11% are singletons. Sequencing used PBMCs, either bulk or a sorted T-cell subset (CD4+, CD8+, memory, or dextramer-sorted; not recorded which), obtained around 15 days after the first yellow fever vaccination. The receptors come from a man younger than 35 who received the YFV17D yellow fever vaccine.

This clonotype occurred many times. The J gene is TRBJ1-2, the V gene TRBV29-1; D not resolved. V was shortened by 0 bases and J by 9 bases, with 11 bases between the two germline ends. Per the germline V gene, CDR1 is SQVTM and CDR2 is ANQGSEA. The CDR3 extends over 12 amino acids. CDR3 protein: CSVEEVVRSYTF. For the CDR3, the DNA is TGCAGCGTTGAAGAGGTCGTCAGGAGCTACACCTTC.

This clonotype was counted ten times or more. The chain joins TRBV4-1 to TRBJ2-1; no definite D call. The CDR3 totals 17 residues. Germline assignment: CDR1 MGHRA and CDR2 YSYEKL. V was pared by 0 bases and J by 0 bases, with 12 bases between. DNA of the CDR3: TGCGCCAGCAGCCAAGATTGGCGGCGCTCCTCCTACAATGAGCAGTTCTTC. Protein product: CASSQDWRRSSYNEQFF.

The chain combines TRBV2 with TRBJ2-1; D gene ambiguous. The CDR3 covers 12 residues. CDR1 and CDR2 (germline): SNHLY, FYNNEI. V gave up 8 bases and J gave up 13 bases, with 18 bases separating them. CDR3 amino acids: CASGWTVWRQFF. CDR3 nucleotides: TGTGCCAGCGGTTGGACCGTTTGGCGACAGTTCTTC.

This clonotype was recorded many times. The genes are TRBV7-2 and TRBJ1-4, with 8 bases matching TRBD1. V shed 3 bases, J shed 2 bases, and the junction held 2 bases outside the gene matches. CDR1 and CDR2 (germline): SGHTA, FQGNSA. The CDR3 is 15 amino acids. DNA of the CDR3: TGTGCCAGCAGCTTTCGACAGGGGACTAATGAAAAACTGTTTTTT. It encodes CASSFRQGTNEKLFF.

In this sample, this clonotype is medium-sized. The chain combines TRBV18 with TRBJ2-6, with D possibly matching TRBD2 (6 bases). Trimming removed 2 bases from V and 0 bases from J, with 14 bases in between. The CDR3 has 18 residues. Germline V gene sequence: CDR1 KGHSH, CDR2 LQKENI. CDR3 sequence (DNA): TGTGCCAGCTCACCAGGCGGAGCGGGCCCCTCTGGGGCCAACGTCCTGACTTTC. The encoded protein is CASSPGGAGPSGANVLTF.

This clonotype was recorded many times. V is TRBV6-2 or TRBV6-3 and J is TRBJ2-7, with a tentative D call TRBD1 (7 bases). The CDR3 has 14 residues. Deletions cut 8 bases from V and 6 bases from J, with 20 bases between. Germline values: CDR1 MNHEY, CDR2 SVGEGT. The CDR3 loop is CASHRTEGAGEQYF. DNA of the CDR3: TGTGCCAGCCACCGTACGGAGGGGGCCGGCGAGCAGTACTTC.

This clonotype was detected many times. The chain recombines TRBV28 with TRBJ1-5, with 7 bases fitting TRBD1. CDR1 MDHEN and CDR2 SYDVKM come from the germline V gene. The trim removed 8 bases at V and 3 bases at J, leaving 13 bases unmatched. The CDR3 is made up of 16 amino acids. Written as DNA, the CDR3 is TGTGCCAGCGGCAGACAGGGCCAGTCCCTCAATCAGCCCCAGCATTTT. Translated: CASGRQGQSLNQPQHF.